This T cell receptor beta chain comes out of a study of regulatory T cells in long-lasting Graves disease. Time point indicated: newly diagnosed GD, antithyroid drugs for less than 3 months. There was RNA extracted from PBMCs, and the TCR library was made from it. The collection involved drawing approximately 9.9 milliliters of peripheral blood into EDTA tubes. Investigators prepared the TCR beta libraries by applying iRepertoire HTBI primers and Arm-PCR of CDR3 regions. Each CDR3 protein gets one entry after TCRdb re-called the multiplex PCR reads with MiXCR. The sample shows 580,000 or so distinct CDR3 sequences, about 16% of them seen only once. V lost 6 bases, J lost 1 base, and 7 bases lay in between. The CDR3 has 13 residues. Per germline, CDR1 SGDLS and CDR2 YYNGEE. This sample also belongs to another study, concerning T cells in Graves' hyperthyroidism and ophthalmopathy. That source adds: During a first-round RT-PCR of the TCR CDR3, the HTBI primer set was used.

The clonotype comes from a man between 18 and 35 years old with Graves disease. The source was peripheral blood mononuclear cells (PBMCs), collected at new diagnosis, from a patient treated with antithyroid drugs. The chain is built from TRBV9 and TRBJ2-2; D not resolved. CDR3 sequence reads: CASMTGNTGELFF. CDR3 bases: TGTGCCAGCATGACGGGGAACACCGGGGAGCTGTTTTTT.